Listed below are T cell receptor beta chains from one sample, sequenced in a study of blood T cell repertoires in COVID-19. The repertoire was sequenced with immunoSEQ multiplex PCR; TCRdb's copy has only in-frame clones and lacks some. The sample gives about 440,000 clones, 85% to 90% of which show up once; approximately 4.5% is in the top ten. The specimen was peripheral blood. The receptor set was obtained from a young woman with acute or convalescent COVID-19. Both conserved end residues are part of each CDR3. Only part of the rows carry a size: once, few, many, or a class if the clone is expanded.

cdr3_aa: CASSLLDSTDTQYF; v_call: TRBV27; clone_size: NA; j_call: TRBJ2-3
cdr3_aa: CASRQTGTGILGEQYF; v_call: TRBV6-6; clone_size: NA; j_call: TRBJ2-7
cdr3_aa: CSASFWVGAGGFYGYTF; v_call: TRBV20-1; clone_size: NA; j_call: TRBJ1-2
cdr3_aa: CASSRQGLRAQHF; v_call: TRBV2; clone_size: few; j_call: TRBJ1-5
cdr3_aa: CASSVAPSNQPQHF; v_call: TRBV9; clone_size: NA; j_call: TRBJ1-5
cdr3_aa: CASSADLRLAPPYNEQFF; v_call: TRBV9; clone_size: NA; j_call: TRBJ2-1
cdr3_aa: CASSLGQGSAYEQYF; v_call: TRBV27; clone_size: NA; j_call: TRBJ2-7
cdr3_aa: CASSYSGTGDWETQYF; v_call: TRBV2; clone_size: NA; j_call: TRBJ2-5
cdr3_aa: CASSVGQPVRAFF; v_call: TRBV18; clone_size: NA; j_call: TRBJ1-1
cdr3_aa: CASSYGQGSGETQYF; v_call: TRBV6-5; clone_size: NA; j_call: TRBJ2-5
cdr3_aa: CASSSEGASNQPQHF; v_call: TRBV6-1; clone_size: NA; j_call: TRBJ1-5
cdr3_aa: CASSDQGSEDNSPLHF; v_call: TRBV9; clone_size: NA; j_call: TRBJ1-6
cdr3_aa: CASSTARATNEKLFF; v_call: TRBV19; clone_size: NA; j_call: TRBJ1-4
cdr3_aa: CAWRFLGQPSSGGYTF; v_call: TRBV30; clone_size: NA; j_call: TRBJ1-2
cdr3_aa: CASSWTGAATEAFF; v_call: TRBV28; clone_size: once; j_call: TRBJ1-1
cdr3_aa: CATRPGQISNEAFF; v_call: TRBV24-1; clone_size: few; j_call: TRBJ1-1
cdr3_aa: CASSFGRSGEGDTQYF; v_call: TRBV6-6; clone_size: NA; j_call: TRBJ2-3
cdr3_aa: CASTLEGAGQPQHF; v_call: TRBV28; clone_size: NA; j_call: TRBJ1-5
cdr3_aa: CASSQAPREAFF; v_call: TRBV3-1/TRBV3-2; clone_size: NA; j_call: TRBJ1-1
cdr3_aa: CAWKTGPTSYEQYF; v_call: TRBV30; clone_size: NA; j_call: TRBJ2-7
cdr3_aa: CASATGAGELFF; v_call: TRBV12-3/TRBV12-4; clone_size: NA; j_call: TRBJ2-2
cdr3_aa: CSVAETGVWGYSNQPQHF; v_call: TRBV29-1; clone_size: once; j_call: TRBJ1-5
cdr3_aa: CASRLGPTSPYNEQFF; v_call: TRBV19; clone_size: NA; j_call: TRBJ2-1
cdr3_aa: CARPAGVGFNEQFF; v_call: TRBV21-1; clone_size: NA; j_call: TRBJ2-1
cdr3_aa: CASSPGQIQETQYF; v_call: TRBV18; clone_size: NA; j_call: TRBJ2-5
cdr3_aa: CASSLALAGVQYF; v_call: TRBV7-2; clone_size: NA; j_call: TRBJ2-7
cdr3_aa: CASSLGETQYF; v_call: TRBV6-2/TRBV6-3; clone_size: NA; j_call: TRBJ2-5
cdr3_aa: CASSIKGMNTEAFF; v_call: TRBV19; clone_size: NA; j_call: TRBJ1-1
cdr3_aa: CASSVDGRGGEKLFF; v_call: TRBV9; clone_size: once; j_call: TRBJ1-4
cdr3_aa: CASRTLAGAQETQYF; v_call: TRBV27; clone_size: once; j_call: TRBJ2-5
cdr3_aa: CASSLTGPSGNTIYF; v_call: TRBV5-1; clone_size: NA; j_call: TRBJ1-3
cdr3_aa: CASTGVGGEQYF; v_call: TRBV2; clone_size: NA; j_call: TRBJ2-7
cdr3_aa: CAWSERTPNSNQPQHF; v_call: TRBV30; clone_size: NA; j_call: TRBJ1-5
cdr3_aa: CASSLVGRGADEQYF; v_call: TRBV5-6; clone_size: NA; j_call: TRBJ2-7
cdr3_aa: CASSLTQGTEAFF; v_call: TRBV7-2; clone_size: few; j_call: TRBJ1-1
cdr3_aa: CASSQDLGGAGQYF; v_call: TRBV3-1/TRBV3-2; clone_size: NA; j_call: TRBJ2-7
cdr3_aa: CASGLVWGRARSGANVLTF; v_call: TRBV12-5; clone_size: NA; j_call: TRBJ2-6
cdr3_aa: CASTNDRVSVLEQYF; v_call: TRBV6-5; clone_size: NA; j_call: TRBJ2-7
cdr3_aa: CASSYSRDTEKLFF; v_call: TRBV6-5; clone_size: NA; j_call: TRBJ1-4
cdr3_aa: CASSQAGVAKNIQYF; v_call: TRBV3-1/TRBV3-2; clone_size: NA; j_call: TRBJ2-4
cdr3_aa: CASSDSDRYGYTF; v_call: TRBV10-1; clone_size: NA; j_call: TRBJ1-2
cdr3_aa: CASTPGTGLDSPLHF; v_call: TRBV3-1/TRBV3-2; clone_size: NA; j_call: TRBJ1-6
cdr3_aa: CASSHGMAGAEAFF; v_call: TRBV14; clone_size: NA; j_call: TRBJ1-1
cdr3_aa: CASRAPDNYGYTF; v_call: TRBV5-1; clone_size: once; j_call: TRBJ1-2
cdr3_aa: CASSPGGQGTYEQYF; v_call: TRBV7-9; clone_size: NA; j_call: TRBJ2-7
cdr3_aa: CSASSRGEQYF; v_call: TRBV20-1; clone_size: NA; j_call: TRBJ2-7
cdr3_aa: CASRKTSGGDNEQFF; v_call: TRBV2; clone_size: NA; j_call: TRBJ2-1
cdr3_aa: CASSLAPAGELFF; v_call: TRBV27; clone_size: NA; j_call: TRBJ2-2
cdr3_aa: CASSAGAYNEQFF; v_call: TRBV2; clone_size: NA; j_call: TRBJ2-1
cdr3_aa: CASSYSGGGYNEQFF; v_call: TRBV6-5; clone_size: NA; j_call: TRBJ2-1
cdr3_aa: CASSQVIGLGDEQYF; v_call: TRBV4-2; clone_size: NA; j_call: TRBJ2-7
cdr3_aa: CASSPNLNSPLHF; v_call: TRBV27; clone_size: NA; j_call: TRBJ1-6